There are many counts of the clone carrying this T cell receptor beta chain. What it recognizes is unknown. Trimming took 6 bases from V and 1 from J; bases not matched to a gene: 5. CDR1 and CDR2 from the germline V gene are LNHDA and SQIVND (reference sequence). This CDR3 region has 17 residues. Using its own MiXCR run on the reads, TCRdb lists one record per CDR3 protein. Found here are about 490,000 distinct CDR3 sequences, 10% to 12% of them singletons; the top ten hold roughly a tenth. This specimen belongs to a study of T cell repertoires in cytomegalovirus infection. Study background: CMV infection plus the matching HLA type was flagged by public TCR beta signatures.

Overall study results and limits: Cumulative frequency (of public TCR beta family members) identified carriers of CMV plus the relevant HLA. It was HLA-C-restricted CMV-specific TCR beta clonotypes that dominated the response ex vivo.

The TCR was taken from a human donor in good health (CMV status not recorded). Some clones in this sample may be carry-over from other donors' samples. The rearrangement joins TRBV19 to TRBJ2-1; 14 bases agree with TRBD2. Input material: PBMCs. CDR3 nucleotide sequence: TGTGCCAGTAGGACGGGACTAGCGGGAGTTTCCTACAATGAGCAGTTCTTC. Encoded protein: CASRTGLAGVSYNEQFF.